This is a list of T cell receptor beta chains from one sample in a study of cytotoxic CD8 clonotypes in ibrutinib-treated CLL. This table comes from immunoSEQ multiplex PCR, and its TCRdb copy is limited to in-frame clones, with some not included. Of tens of thousands of clones in the sample, approximately 62% were seen once. The specimen comprised PBMCs, sampled after 12 months of ibrutinib treatment. Source of these receptors: a human donor with chronic lymphocytic leukemia. CDR3s include the opening cysteine and the closing phenylalanine or tryptophan. D genes are given only for firm matches. Clone size appears in some rows only: once, few, many, or a class for an expanded clone.

.,TRBJ1-3,TRBV7-9,.,TGTGCCAGCAGCTTAGGAGTGAAAGCTGGAAACACCATATATTTT,CASSLGVKAGNTIYF
few,TRBJ1-2,TRBV6-1,.,TGTGCCAGCAGTGAAGCAGAGGGGGTCTACGGCTACACCTTC,CASSEAEGVYGYTF
.,TRBJ2-5,TRBV15,TRBD2,TGTGCCACCAGCAGGTGGGAGGGGAGGGCGGGACAAGAGACCCAGTACTTC,CATSRWEGRAGQETQYF
.,TRBJ1-2,TRBV7-8,.,TGTGCCAGCAGCTTAGCCGTCAGGGGTAATGGCTACACCTTC,CASSLAVRGNGYTF
.,TRBJ1-4,TRBV13,TRBD1,TGTGCCAGCAGCTCCCGACAGGGTGTTGGTGAAAAACTGTTTTTT,CASSSRQGVGEKLFF
many,TRBJ2-2,TRBV7-9,TRBD1,TGTGCCAGCAGCTGGGACAGGAACACCGGGGAGCTGTTTTTT,CASSWDRNTGELFF
.,TRBJ2-7,TRBV5-6,.,TGTGCCAGCAGCTTGGGTTTAGTGCGGCGGGACCCCTACGAGCAGTACTTC,CASSLGLVRRDPYEQYF
few,TRBJ2-3,TRBV19,.,TGTGCCAGTAGTATGGCTGGCCCCACAGGTACGCAGTATTTT,CASSMAGPTGTQYF
.,TRBJ2-7,TRBV5-1,.,TGCGCCAGCAGCTTGGAGGCAGGAAGGTACGAGCAGTACTTC,CASSLEAGRYEQYF
.,TRBJ2-1,TRBV5-6,TRBD2,TGTGCCAGCAGCTTCCGACTAGCGGGACGTTACAATGAGCAGTTCTTC,CASSFRLAGRYNEQFF
.,TRBJ1-6,TRBV6-6,.,TGTGCCAGCAGATCCAAGGATAATTCACCCCTCCACTTT,CASRSKDNSPLHF
.,TRBJ2-1,TRBV6-1,TRBD2,TGTGCCAGCAGGTTACTAGCGGGGGGAGGCGATGAGCAGTTCTTC,CASRLLAGGGDEQFF
.,TRBJ2-7,TRBV5-6,.,TGTGCCAGCAGCTTTGCCAGACCCTACGAGCAGTACTTC,CASSFARPYEQYF
.,TRBJ1-2,TRBV7-2,.,TGTGCCAGCAGCTTTCTTCTCGGCTACACCTTC,CASSFLLGYTF
.,TRBJ2-3,TRBV19,TRBD2,TGTGCCAGCAGCGGGGGCGGTAGGGATACGCAGTATTTT,CASSGGGRDTQYF
.,TRBJ2-1,TRBV25-1,TRBD2,TGTGCCAGCAAGGATAGACTAGCGGGGAACAATGAGCAGTTCTTC,CASKDRLAGNNEQFF
.,TRBJ2-1,TRBV28,TRBD2,TGTGCCAGCAGCCTCAGCGGGAGGGAGCAGTTCTTC,CASSLSGREQFF
.,TRBJ2-7,TRBV9,.,TGTGCCAGCAGCGTAGGAGACGGCCAGGATTCAAAAGAGCAGTACTTC,CASSVGDGQDSKEQYF
.,TRBJ1-2,TRBV11-2,.,TGTGCCAGCAGCCAGTCGACTGGGGATTCGTATGGCTACACCTTC,CASSQSTGDSYGYTF
.,TRBJ1-6,TRBV7-2,.,TGTGCCAGCAGCCCGGCCCTTGGTACACCCCTCCACTTT,CASSPALGTPLHF
.,TRBJ2-2,TRBV13,.,TGTGCCAGCAGTGGACAATTTACGAACACCGGGGAGCTGTTTTTT,CASSGQFTNTGELFF
many,TRBJ2-4,TRBV6-1,TRBD1,TGTGCCAGCAGTGAAAGGGAAGGTCGAACAGGGGGTAGCAAAAACATTCAGTACTTC,CASSEREGRTGGSKNIQYF
few,TRBJ2-7,TRBV27,TRBD2,TGTGCCAGCAGATCCTGGACTAGCGGGGAGGTCTCCTACGAGCAGTACTTC,CASRSWTSGEVSYEQYF
.,TRBJ1-2,TRBV6-6,.,TGTGCCAGCAGTTGGCAGGGGCGCGGGGGAGGCTACACCTTC,CASSWQGRGGGYTF
.,TRBJ2-7,TRBV2,TRBD2,TGTGCCAGCAGTGATAGAGCGGGAGGCCCTGAGCAGTACTTC,CASSDRAGGPEQYF
.,TRBJ1-2,TRBV7-6,TRBD1,TGTGCCAGCAGCTCTTACTCTTTGACAGGGCTAAACTATGGCTACACCTTC,CASSSYSLTGLNYGYTF
.,TRBJ1-1,TRBV7-6,.,TGTGCCAGCAGCTTAGCGCACGGGGGCGTGGGAGCTTTCTTT,CASSLAHGGVGAFF